This entry features one TCR beta chain sequence. The data were taken from a study of metastatic and nonmetastatic thyroid tumors. Each patient went into thyroid surgery without having received any treatment. TCRdb re-called clones from the PCR reads using MiXCR. This sample has 43,000 or so clones, with roughly 16% found just once. V was cut by 6 bases and J by 4 bases, with 13 bases left in between. The CDR3 is made up of 14 amino acids. CDR1 is MDHEN, CDR2 SYDVKM, per germline. The material sequenced was blood. This chain joins TRBV28 and TRBJ1-5, with D perhaps matching TRBD1 (6 bases). The TCR originated in a female donor with papillary thyroid cancer or a benign thyroid nodule (not recorded which). Some clones in this sample may be carry-over from other donors' samples. DNA for the CDR3: TGTGCCAGCAGCCAAGGGGGGACGAATCAGCCCCAGCATTTT. Protein: CASSQGGTNQPQHF.